The source of this TCR beta chain is a study of T cell responses to AZD1222 COVID-19 vaccine. After removal of 4 bases from V and 3 bases from J, the junction contained 14 bases not matched to a gene. CDR1 is LNHDA, CDR2 SQIVND, per germline (reference sequence). The CDR3 has 17 amino acids. Findings of the study overall: Vaccine-related CD4 TCRs covered spike, predominating at 160-218 and 743-854. The study found Spike-specific TCR breadth and depth rose after two AZD1222 doses. Donors skewed white British and female; clonal diversity was possibly underestimated. Among AZD1222 vaccinees, only 5 to 7 were seropositive at baseline.

As concerns this clone: Its matching antigen is unknown.

The method was immunoSEQ multiplex PCR; TCRdb's version includes in-frame clones alone and lacks a portion of them. The sample has around 200,000 clones, approximately 92% seen once. V usage is TRBV19 and J usage is TRBJ1-2, with 7 bases aligning to TRBD1. This receptor was obtained from an adult who received the MenACWY meningococcal vaccine as a control. The sample consisted of peripheral blood, taken 28 days after the second dose of the MenACWY control vaccine. In nucleotides, the CDR3 is TGTGCCAGTAGTAGCTACGCCGGGACAGCGGGCGACTATGGCTACACCTTC. Translation gives CASSSYAGTAGDYGYTF.